These 24 T cell receptor beta chains share one sample of origin, sequenced in a study of immune evolution from preneoplasia to lung adenocarcinoma. Here immunoSEQ multiplex PCR was the method, and the copy in TCRdb shows in-frame clones only, minus some. The sample lists more than 3,500 clones; about 80% were seen once. Sequencing was carried out using FFPE minimally invasive lung adenocarcinoma tissue. All receptors derive from a person in their sixties or seventies with lung adenocarcinoma.

This rearrangement joins TRBV4-3 to TRBJ2-7, with D perhaps matching TRBD1 (6 bases). The V gene lost 2 bases and the J gene lost 3 bases, with 14 bases spanning the gap. Germline-derived CDR1 and CDR2 are LGHNA and YSLEER. The CDR3 extends over 15 amino acids. The CDR3 DNA is TGCGCCAGCAGCCAACAAGGGCAGGGGAACTACGAGCAGTACTTC. It yields the protein CASSQQGQGNYEQYF.

J is TRBJ2-7 and V is TRBV30; 8 bases match TRBD2. The V and J ends lost 0 bases and 9 bases, in that order; junction bases with no gene match: 4. CDR1 and CDR2 from the germline V gene are GTSNPN and SVGIG (reference sequence). This CDR3 spans 12 amino acids. CDR3 nucleotides: TGTGCCTGGAGTGTGGCTAGCGGGTGGCAGTACTTC. Protein sequence: CAWSVASGWQYF.

This chain uses TRBV11-2 with TRBJ2-7; D is unresolved. The CDR3 contains 15 residues. V was shortened by 3 bases and J by 0 bases, with 12 bases between the two germline ends. CDR1 is SGHAT and CDR2 is FQNNGV in the germline V gene. CDR3 bases: TGTGCCAGCAGCTTTCGGGCCCCGAGCTCCTACGAGCAGTACTTC. Encoded protein: CASSFRAPSSYEQYF.

Relative to its sample, this clone is large (0.1 to 1%). This chain links TRBV6-4 with TRBJ2-3; D tentatively reads TRBD1 or TRBD2 (5 bases each). V lost 4 bases and J 4 bases, leaving 15 bases between the germline ends. The CDR3 covers 15 residues. Germline V gives CDR1 MRHNA, CDR2 SNTAGT. DNA for the CDR3: TGTGCCAGCAGTGTCGGGGCCGCGTCTGCAGATACGCAGTATTTT. As protein: CASSVGAASADTQYF.

The CDR3 DNA follows: TGTGCCAGCAGTGTAGAGGACAACACTGAAGCTTTCTTT. Translating it yields CASSVEDNTEAFF. The rearrangement joins TRBV6-1 to TRBJ1-1; no clear D. V lost 4 bases and J 2 bases, leaving 8 bases between the germline ends. Per the germline V gene, CDR1 is MNHNS and CDR2 is SASEGT. This CDR3 has 13 amino acids.

V usage is TRBV11-3 and J usage is TRBJ2-7, with a tentative D call TRBD1 (6 bases). The CDR3 totals 15 residues. V was clipped by 5 bases and J by 6 bases, with 20 bases between them. Germline V CDR1 and CDR2: SGHNT, YENEEA. Here the CDR3 reads CASSKRVGALCEQYF. The CDR3 DNA is TGTGCCAGCAGCAAGCGTGTGGGGGCTTTGTGCGAGCAGTACTTC.

V and J are TRBV6-5 and TRBJ1-5; TRBD1 matches 7 bases. Trimming took 5 bases from V and 4 from J; bases not matched to a gene: 8. The CDR3 consists of 15 residues. The germline gives CDR1 MNHEY, CDR2 SVGAGI. Written as DNA, the CDR3 is TGTGCCAGCAGTGTCTCGACAGGGAGAAATCAGCCCCAGCATTTT. Translated: CASSVSTGRNQPQHF.

The rearrangement uses TRBV19 and TRBJ2-5; 9 bases align to TRBD2. CDR1 is LNHDA and CDR2 is SQIVND in the germline V gene (reference sequence). With V trimmed by 3 bases and J by 4 bases, 12 bases remained unmatched. This CDR3 comprises 17 residues. In DNA, the CDR3 is TGTGCCAGTAGTATGGCTCGCGGGAGGGTTGTAGGAGAGACCCAGTACTTC. Encoded protein: CASSMARGRVVGETQYF.

This chain joins TRBV5-4 and TRBJ2-5; D is possibly TRBD1 or TRBD2 (5 bases each). Germline-derived CDR1 and CDR2 are SGHNT and YYREEE (reference sequence). Deletions cut 2 bases from V and 9 bases from J, with 17 bases between. This CDR3 has 14 amino acids. CDR3 loop: CASSFGTLGSPQYF. DNA of the CDR3: TGTGCCAGCAGCTTCGGGACCTTAGGGTCGCCCCAGTACTTC.

This rearrangement joins TRBV30 to TRBJ1-2, with D maybe TRBD1 (5 bases). The V end lost 5 bases, the J end lost 7 bases, and 11 bases lay between the germline ends. This CDR3 spans 11 amino acids. Germline CDR1 GTSNPN, CDR2 SVGIG (reference sequence). The chain's CDR3 is CAWGGAFGYTF. The CDR3 DNA sequence: TGTGCCTGGGGAGGGGCGTTTGGCTACACCTTC.

V is TRBV7-2 and J is TRBJ2-4; D is possibly TRBD2 (5 bases). CDR1 and CDR2 (germline): SGHTA, FQGNSA. The germline V and J ends were trimmed by 9 bases and 9 bases, with 15 bases remaining between them. The CDR3 spans 12 residues. Written as DNA, the CDR3 is TGTGCCAGTTCGGGGTTCGACGGCATTCAGTACTTC. This encodes CASSGFDGIQYF.

The rearrangement links TRBV11-2 to TRBJ2-2; TRBD2 aligns across 9 bases. Germline lookup yields CDR1 SGHAT and CDR2 FQNNGV. Losses at the gene ends were 5 bases for V and 3 bases for J; bases not matched to a gene: 4. This CDR3 has 15 amino acids. Here the CDR3 reads CASSQTSGHTGELFF. The CDR3, as DNA: TGTGCCAGCAGCCAGACTAGCGGACACACCGGGGAGCTGTTTTTT.

The gene calls are TRBV7-8 and TRBJ2-5; TRBD2 aligns across 8 bases. The junction had 14 bases not matched to a gene; V was cut back by 5 bases and J by 9 bases. CDR3 size: 15 residues. Looked up from germline, CDR1 is SGHVS and CDR2 is FQNEAQ. CDR3 in amino acids: CASSPLGGGPRAQYF. The CDR3 bases are TGTGCCAGCAGCCCTCTTGGCGGGGGGCCTAGGGCCCAGTACTTC.

This clone was counted a few times. The chain links TRBV2 to TRBJ2-7, with D perhaps being TRBD1 or TRBD2 (5 bases each). Germline V CDR1 and CDR2: SNHLY, FYNNEI. Between the trimmed V and J ends, which lost 6 bases and 0 bases, there was a span of 15 bases. The CDR3 length is 15 residues. The CDR3 loop is CASRAARANSYEQYF. The CDR3 nucleotides read TGTGCCAGCAGAGCGGCCAGGGCCAACTCCTACGAGCAGTACTTC.

The J gene is TRBJ1-5, the V gene TRBV27; 8 bases match TRBD1. The CDR3 loop spans 16 amino acids. V gave up 4 bases and J gave up 0 bases; unmatched junction bases: 5. Germline lookup yields CDR1 MNHEY and CDR2 SMNVEV (reference sequence). The CDR3 sequence: CASSSYRGGSNQPQHF. The CDR3 DNA is TGTGCCAGCAGTTCCTACAGGGGGGGTAGCAATCAGCCCCAGCATTTT.

J is TRBJ2-7 and V is TRBV18; 9 nucleotides match TRBD2. The trim removed 5 bases at V and 2 bases at J, leaving 7 bases unmatched. The CDR3 length is 15 residues. Germline CDR1 is KGHSH and CDR2 is LQKENI. The CDR3 DNA follows: TGTGCCAGCTCAGGTACTAGCGGGTCGACCTACGAGCAGTACTTC. It is translated as CASSGTSGSTYEQYF.

The chain employs TRBV7-3 and TRBJ2-7; 8 nucleotides agree with TRBD1. Germline V gene sequence: CDR1 SGHTA, CDR2 FQGTGA. V shed 6 bases, J shed 6 bases, and the junction held 7 bases outside the gene matches. The CDR3 runs 13 residues. The CDR3 region is CASSLYGTGEQYF. Written as DNA, the CDR3 is TGTGCCAGCAGTCTTTACGGGACAGGCGAGCAGTACTTC. The whole variable domain, filled in from reference TRBV7-3 and TRBJ2-7, reads GAGVSQTPSNKVTEKGKYVELRCDPISGHTALYWYRQSLGQGPEFLIYFQGTGAADDSGLPNDRFFAVRPEGSVSTLKIQRTERGDSAVYLCASSLYGTGEQYFGPGTRLTVT.

V gene TRBV28 combines with J gene TRBJ1-2; maybe TRBD1 (5 bases). The CDR3 covers 9 residues. The V and J ends lost 8 bases and 9 bases respectively, with 7 bases between them. Germline V CDR1 and CDR2: MDHEN, SYDVKM. The CDR3 region is CASGARYTF. As DNA, the CDR3 is TGTGCCAGCGGGGCCCGCTACACCTTC.

V is TRBV13 and J is TRBJ2-2; perhaps D is TRBD1 or TRBD2 (6 bases each). CDR3 length equals 16 residues. V shed 4 bases and J shed 5 bases, with 17 bases lying between them. From germline, CDR1 is PRHDT and CDR2 FYEKMQ (reference sequence). The CDR3 loop reads CASSSGAGVATGELFF. CDR3 nucleotides: TGTGCCAGCAGCTCGGGGGCCGGGGTGGCAACCGGGGAGCTGTTTTTT.

In DNA form, the CDR3 reads TGTGCCAGCAGCCCGCCCTTGACTGAAGCTTTCTTT. As protein: CASSPPLTEAFF. This chain uses TRBV14 with TRBJ1-1; D is uncertain. The CDR3 consists of 12 residues. In germline, CDR1 is SGHDN, CDR2 FVKESK. Trimming took off 4 bases at V and 5 bases at J, with 8 bases between the two ends.

This clone was observed a few times. The gene calls are TRBV7-2 and TRBJ2-7, with D perhaps given as TRBD1 or TRBD2 (6 bases each). The CDR3 has 13 amino acids. Germline V CDR1 and CDR2: SGHTA, FQGNSA. V lost 5 bases and J lost 6, with 14 bases in between. The CDR3 coding sequence is TGTGCCAGCAGCCTCGTCGGGGGCGGCGAGCAGTACTTC. Protein product: CASSLVGGGEQYF.

This chain connects TRBV30 to TRBJ2-5, with 11 bases aligning to TRBD2. Germline CDR1 reads GTSNPN; CDR2 reads SVGIG (reference sequence). J lost 5 bases, V lost 5 bases, and 10 bases had no gene match. The CDR3 consists of 15 residues. The CDR3, as DNA: TGTGCCTGGGAGTCACTAGCGGGAGCAGGTGAGACCCAGTACTTC. Its protein product is CAWESLAGAGETQYF.

J is TRBJ2-2 and V is TRBV9, with TRBD1 identical over 8 bases. The trim removed 7 bases at V and 1 base at J, leaving 12 bases unmatched. The V gene's germline CDR1 is SGDLS and CDR2 YYNGEE. CDR3 length equals 17 residues. The chain's CDR3 is CASSNSQGALNTGELFF. DNA for the CDR3: TGTGCCAGCTCCAACTCCCAGGGGGCTTTGAACACCGGGGAGCTGTTTTTT.

This clone counts as large. V is TRBV7-3 and J is TRBJ2-1, with 10 nucleotides matching TRBD2. Per germline, CDR1 SGHTA and CDR2 FQGTGA. The V gene end was trimmed by 5 bases and the J gene end by 9 bases; junction bases not matched to a gene: 16. CDR3 length: 17 residues. The CDR3 loop is CASSHITPSGGRGEQFF. The CDR3 DNA sequence: TGTGCCAGCAGCCATATTACCCCTAGCGGGGGTAGGGGTGAGCAGTTCTTC.